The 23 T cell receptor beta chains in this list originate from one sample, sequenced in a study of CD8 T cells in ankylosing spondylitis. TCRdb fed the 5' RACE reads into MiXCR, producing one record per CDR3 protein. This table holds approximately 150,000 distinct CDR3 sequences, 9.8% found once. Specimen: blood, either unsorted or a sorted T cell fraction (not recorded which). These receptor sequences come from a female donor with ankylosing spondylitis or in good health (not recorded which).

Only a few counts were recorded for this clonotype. CDR3 region: CASSPEGPSGSRNEQFF. Here the CDR3 DNA reads TGCGCCAGCAGCCCCGAAGGCCCTAGCGGGAGCCGAAATGAGCAGTTCTTC. The V call is TRBV4-3, the J call TRBJ2-1; 10 positions agree with TRBD2. Germline V gene lookup returns CDR1 LGHNA and CDR2 YSLEER. The CDR3 length is 17 residues. V lost 4 bases to trimming and J lost 7 bases; unmatched junction nucleotides: 13.

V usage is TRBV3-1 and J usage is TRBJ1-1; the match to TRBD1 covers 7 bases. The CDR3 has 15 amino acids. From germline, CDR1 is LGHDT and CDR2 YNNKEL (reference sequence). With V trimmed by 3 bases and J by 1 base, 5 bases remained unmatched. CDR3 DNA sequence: TGTGCCAGCAGCCACACAGGGGTTAGGAACACTGAAGCTTTCTTT. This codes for CASSHTGVRNTEAFF. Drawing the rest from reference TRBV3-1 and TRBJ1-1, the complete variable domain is DTAVSQTPKYLVTQMGNDKSIKCEQNLGHDTMYWYKQDSKKFLKIMFSYNNKELIINETVPNRFSPKSPDKAHLNLHINSLELGDSAVYFCASSHTGVRNTEAFFGQGTRLTVV.

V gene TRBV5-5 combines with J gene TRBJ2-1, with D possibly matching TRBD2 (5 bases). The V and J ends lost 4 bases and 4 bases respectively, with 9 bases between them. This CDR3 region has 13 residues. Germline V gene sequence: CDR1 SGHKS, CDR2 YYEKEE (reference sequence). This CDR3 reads CASSLTRYNEQFF. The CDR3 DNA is TGTGCCAGCAGCCTCACTAGATACAATGAGCAGTTCTTC.

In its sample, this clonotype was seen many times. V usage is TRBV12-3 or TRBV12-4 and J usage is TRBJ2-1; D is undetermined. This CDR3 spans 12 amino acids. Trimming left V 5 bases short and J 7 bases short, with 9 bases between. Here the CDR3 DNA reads TGTGCCAGCAGTCCCGACGGGAATGAGCAGTTCTTC. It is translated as CASSPDGNEQFF.

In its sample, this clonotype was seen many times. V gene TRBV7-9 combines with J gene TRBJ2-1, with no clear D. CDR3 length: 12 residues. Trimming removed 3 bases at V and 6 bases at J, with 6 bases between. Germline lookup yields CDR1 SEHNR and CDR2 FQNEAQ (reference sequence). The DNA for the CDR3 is TGTGCCAGCAGCTTTCGAATCAATGAGCAGTTCTTC. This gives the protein CASSFRINEQFF.

CDR3 nucleotide sequence: TGCAGTGCTAACAAAGGGAACACTGAAGCTTTCTTT. It yields the protein CSANKGNTEAFF. V and J are TRBV20-1 and TRBJ1-1; D is undetermined. The germline gives CDR1 DFQATT, CDR2 SNEGSKA (reference sequence). V lost 4 bases and J 1 base, leaving 7 bases between the germline ends. This CDR3 contains 12 residues.

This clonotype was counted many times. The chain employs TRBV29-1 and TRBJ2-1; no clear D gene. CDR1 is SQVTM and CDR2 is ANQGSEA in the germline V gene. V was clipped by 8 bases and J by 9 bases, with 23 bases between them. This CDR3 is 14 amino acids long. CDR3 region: CSFQQSFPFSEQFF. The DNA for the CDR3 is TGCAGCTTCCAGCAGAGCTTCCCGTTCTCTGAGCAGTTCTTC.

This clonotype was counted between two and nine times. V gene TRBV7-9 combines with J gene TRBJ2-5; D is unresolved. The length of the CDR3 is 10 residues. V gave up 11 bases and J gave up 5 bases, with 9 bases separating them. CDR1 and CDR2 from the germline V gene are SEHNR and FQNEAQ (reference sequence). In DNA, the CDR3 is TGTGCCCCAACTTGGGAGACCCAGTACTTC. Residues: CAPTWETQYF.

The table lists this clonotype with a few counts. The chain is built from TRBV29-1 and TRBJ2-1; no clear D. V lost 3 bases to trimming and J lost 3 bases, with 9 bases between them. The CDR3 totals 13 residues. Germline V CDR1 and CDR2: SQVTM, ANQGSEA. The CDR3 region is CSVDGSDYNEQFF. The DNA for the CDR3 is TGCAGCGTTGACGGGTCTGACTACAATGAGCAGTTCTTC.

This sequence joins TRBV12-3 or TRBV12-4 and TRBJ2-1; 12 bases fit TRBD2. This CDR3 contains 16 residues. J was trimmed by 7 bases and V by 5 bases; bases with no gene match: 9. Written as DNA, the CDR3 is TGTGCCAGCAGTACCCCGAGGACTAGCGGGATTAATGAGCAGTTCTTC. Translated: CASSTPRTSGINEQFF.

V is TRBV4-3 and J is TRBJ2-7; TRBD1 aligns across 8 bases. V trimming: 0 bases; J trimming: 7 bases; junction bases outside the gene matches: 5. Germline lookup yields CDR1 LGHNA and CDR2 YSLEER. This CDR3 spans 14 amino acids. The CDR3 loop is CASSQDSGGWEQYF. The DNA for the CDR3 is TGCGCCAGCAGCCAAGATTCAGGGGGCTGGGAGCAGTACTTC.

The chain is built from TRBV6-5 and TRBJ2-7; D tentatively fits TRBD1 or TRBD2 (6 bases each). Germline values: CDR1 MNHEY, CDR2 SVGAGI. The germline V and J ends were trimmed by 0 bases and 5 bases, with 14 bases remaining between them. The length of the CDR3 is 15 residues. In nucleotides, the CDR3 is TGTGCCAGCAGTTACTCGATCGACGGGGGCAACGAGCAGTACTTC. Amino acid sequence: CASSYSIDGGNEQYF.

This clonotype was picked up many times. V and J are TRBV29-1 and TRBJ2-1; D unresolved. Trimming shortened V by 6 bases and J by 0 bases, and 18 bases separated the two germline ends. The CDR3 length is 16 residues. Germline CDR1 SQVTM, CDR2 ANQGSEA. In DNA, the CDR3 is TGCAGCGTAGGTTGGTTCGTTGCCCCCTCCTACAATGAGCAGTTCTTC. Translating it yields CSVGWFVAPSYNEQFF.

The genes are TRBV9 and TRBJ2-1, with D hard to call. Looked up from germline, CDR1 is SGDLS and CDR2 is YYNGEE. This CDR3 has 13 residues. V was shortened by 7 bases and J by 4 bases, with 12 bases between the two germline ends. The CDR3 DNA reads TGTGCCAGCTCAAGCCCCATTTACAATGAGCAGTTCTTC. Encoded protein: CASSSPIYNEQFF.

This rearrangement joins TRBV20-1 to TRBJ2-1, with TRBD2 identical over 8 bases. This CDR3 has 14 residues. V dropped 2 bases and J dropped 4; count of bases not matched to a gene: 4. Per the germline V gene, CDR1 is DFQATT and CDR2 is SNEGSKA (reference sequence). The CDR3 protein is CSARLSSGYNEQFF. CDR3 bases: TGCAGTGCTAGATTGTCTAGCGGGTACAATGAGCAGTTCTTC.

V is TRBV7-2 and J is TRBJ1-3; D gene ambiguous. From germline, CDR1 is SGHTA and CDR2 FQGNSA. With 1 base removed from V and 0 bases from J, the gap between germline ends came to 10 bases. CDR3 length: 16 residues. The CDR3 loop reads CASSLEASYSGNTIYF. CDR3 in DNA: TGTGCCAGCAGCTTAGAGGCCAGTTACTCTGGAAACACCATATATTTT.

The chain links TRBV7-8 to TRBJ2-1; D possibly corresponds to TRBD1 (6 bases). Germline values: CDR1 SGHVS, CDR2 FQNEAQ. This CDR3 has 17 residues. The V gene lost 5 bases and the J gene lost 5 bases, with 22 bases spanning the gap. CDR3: CASSTYTGPLSNNEQFF. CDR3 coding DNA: TGTGCCAGCAGCACTTACACAGGGCCCCTTTCAAACAATGAGCAGTTCTTC.

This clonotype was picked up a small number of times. The chain's CDR3 is CASSLFSDTQYF. The CDR3 DNA reads as TGTGCCAGCAGCTTATTCAGCGATACGCAGTATTTT. The chain employs TRBV7-6 and TRBJ2-3; D not certain. V lost 2 bases and J 6 bases, leaving 6 bases between the germline ends. The germline V gene has CDR1 SGHVS and CDR2 FNYEAQ. The length of the CDR3 is 12 residues. Variable domain in full (rest from reference TRBV7-6 and TRBJ2-3): GAGVSQSPRYKVTKRGQDVALRCDPISGHVSLYWYRQALGQGPEFLTYFNYEAQQDKSGLPNDRFSAERPEGSISTLTIQRTEQRDSAMYRCASSLFSDTQYFGPGTRLTVL.

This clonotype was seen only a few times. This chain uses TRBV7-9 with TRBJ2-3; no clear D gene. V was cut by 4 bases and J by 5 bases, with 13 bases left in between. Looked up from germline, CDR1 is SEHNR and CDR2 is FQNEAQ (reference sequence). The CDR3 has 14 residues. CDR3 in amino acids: CASSSRVRGDTQYF. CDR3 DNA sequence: TGTGCCAGCAGCTCCCGGGTTAGAGGAGATACGCAGTATTTT.

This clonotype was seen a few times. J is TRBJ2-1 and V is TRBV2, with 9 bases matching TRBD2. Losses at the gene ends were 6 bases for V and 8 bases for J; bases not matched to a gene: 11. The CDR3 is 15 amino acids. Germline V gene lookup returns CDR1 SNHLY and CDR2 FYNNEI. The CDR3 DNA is TGTGCCAGCAGCTTCCCGACTAGCGGAAGTGATGAGCAGTTCTTC. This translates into CASSFPTSGSDEQFF.

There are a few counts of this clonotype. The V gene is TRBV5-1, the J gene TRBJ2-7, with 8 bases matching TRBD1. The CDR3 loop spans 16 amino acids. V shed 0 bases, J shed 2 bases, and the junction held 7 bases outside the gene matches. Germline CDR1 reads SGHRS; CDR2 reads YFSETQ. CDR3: CASSLDPTGDAYEQYF. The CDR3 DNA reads TGCGCCAGCAGCTTGGACCCGACAGGGGATGCCTACGAGCAGTACTTC.

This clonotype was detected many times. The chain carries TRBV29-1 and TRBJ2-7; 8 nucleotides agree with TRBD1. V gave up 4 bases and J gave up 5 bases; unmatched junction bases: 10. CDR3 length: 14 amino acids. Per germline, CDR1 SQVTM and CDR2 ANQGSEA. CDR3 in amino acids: CSVVTGGTGDEQYF. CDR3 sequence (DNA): TGCAGCGTTGTCACAGGGGGAACTGGGGACGAGCAGTACTTC.

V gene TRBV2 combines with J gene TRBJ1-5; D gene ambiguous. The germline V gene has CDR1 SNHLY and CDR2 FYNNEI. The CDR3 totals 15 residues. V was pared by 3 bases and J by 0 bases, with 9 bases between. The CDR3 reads CASSDPTSSNQPQHF. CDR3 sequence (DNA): TGTGCCAGCAGTGATCCCACAAGTAGCAATCAGCCCCAGCATTTT. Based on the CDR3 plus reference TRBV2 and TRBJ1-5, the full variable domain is EPEVTQTPSHQVTQMGQEVILRCVPISNHLYFYWYRQILGQKVEFLVSFYNNEISEKSEIFDDQFSVERPDGSNFTLKIRSTKLEDSAMYFCASSDPTSSNQPQHFGDGTRLSIL.